The 16 T cell receptor beta chains reported below all come from one sample, sequenced in a study of radiotherapy plus CTLA-4 blockade in lung cancer (dated by TCRdb to 2016 to 2019). The library was made by the immunoSEQ multiplex PCR assay. TCRdb's version of the immuneACCESS table is confined to in-frame rearrangements and falls short of the full clone set. An unresolved V gene accounts for under half of the shortfall where checked; the remainder is of unknown origin. The sample table contains about 45,000 clones; only one count was recorded for 73% of them. The ten largest clones take up roughly 4% of the sample. The input for sequencing was peripheral blood, taken from a patient treated with radiotherapy plus ipilimumab. The receptors shown here come from a human donor with non-small cell lung cancer who had a complete response to radiotherapy plus ipilimumab.

This sequence joins TRBV7-9 and TRBJ2-3, with D unclear. The CDR3 contains 13 residues. V was clipped by 5 bases and J by 0 bases, with 6 bases between them. The germline CDR1 and CDR2 sequences are SEHNR and FQNEAQ (reference sequence). The CDR3 DNA is TGTGCCAGCAGCGCGACAAGCACAGATACGCAGTATTTT. It codes for CASSATSTDTQYF.

V and J are TRBV30 and TRBJ1-1, with D unclear. The V gene lost 2 bases and the J gene lost 6 bases, with 7 bases spanning the gap. Germline V gene lookup returns CDR1 GTSNPN and CDR2 SVGIG (reference sequence). The CDR3 has 11 amino acids. CDR3 residues: CAWSSSPEAFF. CDR3 bases: TGTGCCTGGAGTTCTTCCCCTGAAGCTTTCTTT. Full variable domain (remainder filled in from reference TRBV30 and TRBJ1-1): SQTIHQWPATLVQPVGSPLSLECTVEGTSNPNLYWYRQAAGRGLQLLFYSVGIGQISSEVPQNLSASRPQDRQFILSSKKLLLSDSGFYLCAWSSSPEAFFGQGTRLTVV.

V and J are TRBV5-1 and TRBJ1-4; the match to TRBD1 covers 10 bases. The V gene end was trimmed by 1 base and the J gene end by 7 bases; junction bases not matched to a gene: 13. Germline values: CDR1 SGHRS, CDR2 YFSETQ. There are 18 residues in the CDR3. The CDR3 nucleotides read TGCGCCAGCAGCTTGATAGGACAGGGGGTCGCGGCGGGTGAAAAACTGTTTTTT. This sequence encodes CASSLIGQGVAAGEKLFF.

The genes are TRBV2 and TRBJ1-2; no reliable D call. Germline V CDR1 and CDR2: SNHLY, FYNNEI. CDR3 length equals 12 residues. Trimming took 6 bases from V and 5 from J, leaving 10 bases between them. DNA for the CDR3: TGTGCCAGCAGCCCACTGATATATGGCTACACCTTC. Amino acid sequence: CASSPLIYGYTF.

This chain joins TRBV2 and TRBJ1-1; the D gene is possibly TRBD1 (6 bases). The CDR3 loop spans 13 amino acids. V was trimmed by 4 bases and J by 4 bases, leaving 10 bases between them. Germline CDR1 and CDR2: SNHLY and FYNNEI. The CDR3 reads CASSVLGGTEAFF. The DNA of the CDR3 is TGTGCCAGCAGTGTGTTAGGGGGCACTGAAGCTTTCTTT. Combining the CDR3 with reference TRBV2 and TRBJ1-1 gives the whole variable domain EPEVTQTPSHQVTQMGQEVILRCVPISNHLYFYWYRQILGQKVEFLVSFYNNEISEKSEIFDDQFSVERPDGSNFTLKIRSTKLEDSAMYFCASSVLGGTEAFFGQGTRLTVV.

The chain recombines TRBV6-1 with TRBJ2-7; 10 bases fit TRBD1. The V segment lost 2 bases and the J segment 5 bases; nucleotides outside the gene matches: 6. Germline-derived CDR1 and CDR2 are MNHNS and SASEGT. This CDR3 contains 15 residues. The CDR3 sequence is CASSEPGQGINEQYF. CDR3 sequence (DNA): TGTGCCAGCAGTGAACCGGGACAGGGGATCAACGAGCAGTACTTC.

The J gene is TRBJ1-2, the V gene TRBV28, with a tentative D call TRBD1 (6 bases). The germline V and J ends were trimmed by 8 bases and 3 bases, with 13 bases remaining between them. This CDR3 spans 13 amino acids. The germline gives CDR1 MDHEN, CDR2 SYDVKM. The CDR3 nucleotides are TGTGCCAGCGGAGGACAGAGACACTATGGCTACACCTTC. As protein: CASGGQRHYGYTF.

CDR3 sequence: CASSLVTDTGELFF. DNA of the CDR3: TGTGCCAGCTCACTCGTGACAGACACCGGGGAGCTGTTTTTT. The chain couples TRBV18 to TRBJ2-2; a possible D gene is TRBD1 (5 bases). V lost 4 bases, J lost 3 bases, and 9 bases lay in between. The CDR3 consists of 14 residues. Germline loops: CDR1 KGHSH, CDR2 LQKENI.

The CDR3: CASSEVGGGTDTQYF. Here the CDR3 DNA reads TGTGCCAGCAGTGAGGTGGGCGGGGGCACAGATACGCAGTATTTT. The genes are TRBV25-1 and TRBJ2-3, with a tentative D call TRBD2 (6 bases). The CDR3 totals 15 residues. Per the germline V gene, CDR1 is MGHDK and CDR2 is SYGVNS. The ends were cut back, 3 bases at V and 1 base at J, with 11 bases in the middle.

The chain combines TRBV18 with TRBJ1-5; D remains unclear. The V gene lost 6 bases and the J gene lost 3 bases, with 9 bases spanning the gap. The CDR3 loop spans 13 amino acids. Per germline, CDR1 KGHSH and CDR2 LQKENI. CDR3 protein: CASSLQHNQPQHF. The CDR3, as DNA: TGTGCCAGCTCTCTCCAACACAATCAGCCCCAGCATTTT.

The chain combines TRBV14 with TRBJ1-1; D is uncertain. V shed 4 bases and J shed 6 bases, with 9 bases lying between them. The germline CDR1 and CDR2 sequences are SGHDN and FVKESK. This CDR3 contains 12 residues. CDR3 nucleotide sequence: TGTGCCAGCAGCCCTAGGTTTGCTGAAGCTTTCTTT. Its translation: CASSPRFAEAFF.

This chain connects TRBV27 to TRBJ1-2, with TRBD1 matching 10 bases. Germline trimming cut 3 bases from V and 4 bases from J; bases unmatched to any gene: 8. The V gene's germline CDR1 is MNHEY and CDR2 SMNVEV (reference sequence). CDR3 length equals 16 residues. CDR3: CASSFTTGGAGYGYTF. The CDR3 DNA reads as TGTGCCAGCAGTTTCACGACAGGGGGCGCTGGCTATGGCTACACCTTC.

This chain links TRBV5-4 with TRBJ2-2; TRBD1 aligns across 8 bases. The germline V gene encodes CDR1 SGHNT and CDR2 YYREEE (reference sequence). The CDR3 length is 15 residues. The V gene end was trimmed by 4 bases and the J gene end by 2 bases; junction bases not matched to a gene: 4. The CDR3 DNA follows: TGTGCCAGCAGCACGGACAGGGCCAACACCGGGGAGCTGTTTTTT. Translated, it gives CASSTDRANTGELFF.

In this sample, this clone turned up a few times. The V gene is TRBV5-6, the J gene TRBJ1-3; 8 bases match TRBD1. V dropped 0 bases and J dropped 3; count of bases not matched to a gene: 5. There are 16 residues in the CDR3. Per the germline V gene, CDR1 is SGHDT and CDR2 is YYEEEE. The CDR3 sequence: CASSLAGTGFGNTIYF. CDR3 coding DNA: TGTGCCAGCAGCTTGGCCGGGACAGGATTTGGAAACACCATATATTTT.

This chain links TRBV15 with TRBJ1-5, with D possibly being TRBD1 (6 bases). Germline V lookup: CDR1 LNHNV, CDR2 YYDKDF (reference sequence). The CDR3 is 14 amino acids. Trimming took 5 bases from V and 3 from J, leaving 11 bases between them. The CDR3 sequence is CATSRHRDNQPQHF. The DNA for the CDR3 is TGTGCCACCAGCCGGCACAGGGACAATCAGCCCCAGCATTTT.

A few counts support this clone. The chain uses TRBV6-5 and TRBJ1-2; 8 bases match TRBD1. Per the germline V gene, CDR1 is MNHEY and CDR2 is SVGAGI. CDR3 size: 14 residues. The V segment lost 5 bases and the J segment 6 bases; nucleotides outside the gene matches: 8. CDR3 region: CASSTHGTGDGYTF. The DNA of the CDR3 is TGTGCCAGCAGTACCCACGGGACAGGCGATGGCTACACCTTC.